These 29 T cell receptor beta chains originate from one sample sequenced in a study of blood T cell repertoires in COVID-19. Measured with immunoSEQ multiplex PCR; TCRdb has only the in-frame clones, and not every one. The repertoire holds about 76,000 clones, with 70% to 90% as singletons. Sequencing was done on a sample of peripheral blood. These receptor sequences come from a human donor in a cohort sampled during active COVID-19.

The chain has TRBV6-2 or TRBV6-3 and TRBJ2-3; the match to TRBD1 covers 8 bases. J was trimmed by 8 bases and V by 5 bases; bases with no gene match: 15. This CDR3 spans 16 amino acids. Germline V gene lookup returns CDR1 MNHEY and CDR2 SVGEGT. Here the CDR3 DNA reads TGTGCCAGCAGTGCCCCGAGACAGGGGCCCTCGGGTACGCAGTATTTT. Protein sequence: CASSAPRQGPSGTQYF.

The chain joins TRBV10-3 to TRBJ2-2; maybe TRBD2 (5 bases). The germline V gene has CDR1 ENHRY and CDR2 SYGVKD. The CDR3 loop spans 13 amino acids. With 0 bases removed from V and 13 bases from J, the gap between germline ends came to 12 bases. Here the CDR3 DNA reads TGTGCCATCAGTGAGTCGTCCCCGGCGGGGCTGTTTTTT. Encoded protein: CAISESSPAGLFF.

The chain employs TRBV7-7 and TRBJ2-1; 12 nucleotides agree with TRBD2. This CDR3 contains 15 residues. The V gene's germline CDR1 is SSHAT and CDR2 FNYEAQ (reference sequence). The junction had 2 bases not matched to a gene; V was cut back by 3 bases and J by 5 bases. The CDR3 loop is CASSFGLAGHNEQFF. The CDR3 region has the DNA TGTGCCAGCAGCTTTGGACTAGCGGGGCACAATGAGCAGTTCTTC.

This chain uses TRBV19 with TRBJ2-2; 7 bases map to TRBD2. With V trimmed by 3 bases and J by 6 bases, 4 bases remained unmatched. The CDR3 spans 14 residues. Germline V gene lookup returns CDR1 LNHDA and CDR2 SQIVND (reference sequence). This CDR3 is CASSIGGSAGELFF. CDR3 in DNA: TGTGCCAGTAGTATCGGCGGGAGCGCCGGGGAGCTGTTTTTT.

V and J are TRBV6-2 or TRBV6-3 and TRBJ2-1; 9 nucleotides line up with TRBD2. V dropped 2 bases and J dropped 5; count of bases not matched to a gene: 13. This CDR3 is 18 amino acids long. Looked up from germline, CDR1 is MNHEY and CDR2 is SVGEGT. CDR3 sequence reads: CASSYLLASGTVDNEQFF. CDR3 sequence (DNA): TGTGCCAGCAGTTACCTCCTTGCTAGCGGGACAGTAGACAATGAGCAGTTCTTC.

The chain has TRBV7-2 and TRBJ2-5; TRBD1 aligns across 8 bases. J gave up 4 bases and V 5 bases, and 6 bases lay outside the gene matches. CDR1 and CDR2 (germline): SGHTA, FQGNSA. This CDR3 region has 14 residues. The CDR3 DNA is TGTGCCAGCAGCCCAATGACAGGGGCAGAGACCCAGTACTTC. It codes for CASSPMTGAETQYF.

The rearrangement uses TRBV6-5 and TRBJ1-2; no reliable D call. With 6 bases removed from V and 3 bases from J, the gap between germline ends came to 11 bases. Germline CDR1 reads MNHEY; CDR2 reads SVGAGI. This CDR3 has 13 amino acids. DNA of the CDR3: TGTGCCAGCAGCCCCCCGGGGTACTATGGCTACACCTTC. Translation gives CASSPPGYYGYTF.

A word on this clone: The CDR3 end shows no conserved phenylalanine or tryptophan, and so a read error is likely. The DNA is left out, because the CDR3 cannot be placed on it with certainty; the CDR3 is given as TCRdb lists it. The chain recombines TRBV11-3 with TRBJ2-7; TRBD2, the table's D call, lacks a check against the DNA. Germline V gives CDR1 SGHNT, CDR2 YENEEA. The length of the CDR3 is 12 amino acids, counting both ends. CDR3 in amino acids: CASSLVLGLALS.

This clone appeared once. The chain joins TRBV5-6 to TRBJ1-1; 9 bases are a match to TRBD1. The CDR3 covers 15 residues. V dropped 4 bases and J dropped 3; count of bases not matched to a gene: 7. Germline values: CDR1 SGHDT, CDR2 YYEEEE. The DNA for the CDR3 is TGTGCCAGCAGCGAAACAGGGGGCTCCGACACTGAAGCTTTCTTT. It specifies CASSETGGSDTEAFF.

The J gene is TRBJ2-7, the V gene TRBV27; TRBD2 matches 7 bases. Germline V gene sequence: CDR1 MNHEY, CDR2 SMNVEV (reference sequence). The CDR3 extends over 14 amino acids. The V gene end was trimmed by 6 bases and the J gene end by 4 bases; junction bases not matched to a gene: 9. The CDR3 protein is CASRMGEGRYEQYF. The CDR3 DNA reads as TGTGCCAGCAGGATGGGGGAGGGGCGATACGAGCAGTACTTC.

The chain recombines TRBV5-4 with TRBJ2-5; D remains ambiguous. Trimming removed 2 bases at V and 2 bases at J, with 7 bases between. Germline CDR1 reads SGHNT; CDR2 reads YYREEE (reference sequence). This CDR3 spans 13 amino acids. CDR3 DNA: TGTGCCAGCAGCTTAAACAAACAAGAGACCCAGTACTTC. Residues: CASSLNKQETQYF.

The genes are TRBV27 and TRBJ2-1, with 11 bases aligning to TRBD2. Germline CDR1 and CDR2: MNHEY and SMNVEV (reference sequence). The CDR3 runs 14 residues. V trimming: 5 bases; J trimming: 7 bases; junction bases outside the gene matches: 4. The CDR3 protein is CASSLSGGVNEQFF. The CDR3 DNA reads as TGTGCCAGCAGTCTTAGCGGGGGGGTTAATGAGCAGTTCTTC.

V gene TRBV4-1 combines with J gene TRBJ1-3; maybe TRBD1 (5 bases). Deletions cut 0 bases from V and 0 bases from J, with 9 bases between. Per germline, CDR1 MGHRA and CDR2 YSYEKL. CDR3 length: 16 amino acids. The CDR3 DNA sequence: TGCGCCAGCAGCCAAGAGGGGACTGACTCTGGAAACACCATATATTTT. Amino acids: CASSQEGTDSGNTIYF.

The chain recombines TRBV11-2 with TRBJ2-3; possible D gene TRBD1, 5 bases. The CDR3 is made up of 18 amino acids. From germline, CDR1 is SGHAT and CDR2 FQNNGV. Trimming took off 3 bases at V and 2 bases at J, with 21 bases between the two ends. The CDR3 sequence: CASSFGARSSYNTDTQYF. Here the CDR3 DNA reads TGTGCCAGCAGCTTTGGGGCGAGGAGCTCCTATAACACAGATACGCAGTATTTT.

This chain joins TRBV5-4 and TRBJ2-6; D is unclear. The germline CDR1 and CDR2 sequences are SGHNT and YYREEE (reference sequence). CDR3 size: 17 residues. Trimming cost V 1 base and J 0 bases, with 11 bases left between them. The CDR3 here is CASSLQALSSGANVLTF. The DNA of the CDR3 is TGTGCCAGCAGCTTGCAGGCCCTGAGCTCTGGGGCCAACGTCCTGACTTTC.

The gene calls are TRBV5-1 and TRBJ2-4, with a possible D match to TRBD1 (6 bases). V lost 0 bases and J lost 6, with 10 bases in between. Germline V CDR1 and CDR2: SGHRS, YFSETQ. CDR3 length: 14 amino acids. The CDR3 here is CASSLDRDGNIQYF. CDR3 coding DNA: TGCGCCAGCAGCTTGGACAGGGATGGAAACATTCAGTACTTC.

This chain uses TRBV6-5 with TRBJ2-5; 11 bases fit TRBD1. The ends lost 5 bases at V and 4 bases at J; junction bases unmatched: 6. Per germline, CDR1 MNHEY and CDR2 SVGAGI. This CDR3 is 15 amino acids long. This chain's CDR3 is CASSLRDRGTETQYF. CDR3 sequence (DNA): TGTGCCAGCAGTCTTAGGGACAGGGGGACAGAGACCCAGTACTTC.

The chain is built from TRBV28 and TRBJ2-7; perhaps TRBD1 as D (6 bases). The CDR3 totals 12 residues. V lost 5 bases, J lost 4 bases, and 9 bases lay in between. The V gene's germline CDR1 is MDHEN and CDR2 SYDVKM. The CDR3 DNA follows: TGTGCCAGCAGTCGGGACATTTACGAGCAGTACTTC. It translates to CASSRDIYEQYF. Based on the CDR3 plus reference TRBV28 and TRBJ2-7, the full variable domain is DVKVTQSSRYLVKRTGEKVFLECVQDMDHENMFWYRQDPGLGLRLIYFSYDVKMKEKGDIPEGYSVSREKKERFSLILESASTNQTSMYLCASSRDIYEQYFGPGTRLTVT.

The V and J genes are TRBV19 and TRBJ2-7, with 8 bases aligning to TRBD2. This CDR3 has 15 amino acids. The V segment lost 6 bases and the J segment 3 bases; nucleotides outside the gene matches: 10. The germline V gene encodes CDR1 LNHDA and CDR2 SQIVND (reference sequence). The CDR3 DNA follows: TGTGCCAGTAGGGCCTTTAGCGGGACTATCTACGAGCAGTACTTC. Translated, it gives CASRAFSGTIYEQYF.

The chain recombines TRBV21-1 with TRBJ1-4. TRBV21-1 is a documented pseudogene. The CDR3 runs to 14 residues. CDR3 region: CASSPRGAEEKLFF. CDR3 nucleotide sequence: TGTGCCAGCAGCCCGCGGGGGGCGGAAGAAAAACTGTTTTTT.

The rearrangement links TRBV5-1 to TRBJ2-1; TRBD2 matches at 11 bases. J was trimmed by 9 bases and V by 4 bases; bases with no gene match: 6. The length of the CDR3 is 14 residues. Germline assignment: CDR1 SGHRS and CDR2 YFSETQ. CDR3 DNA: TGCGCCAGCAGCGATAGCGGGGGGGCCGGTGAGCAGTTCTTC. Protein product: CASSDSGGAGEQFF.

V is TRBV6-5 and J is TRBJ2-3; 8 bases match TRBD1. CDR1 MNHEY and CDR2 SVGAGI come from the germline V gene. The CDR3 is 15 amino acids. Unmatched junction bases numbered 4, after V lost 2 bases and J lost 3 bases. This CDR3 reads CASSYRQGWTDTQYF. The DNA of the CDR3 is TGTGCCAGCAGTTACCGACAGGGGTGGACAGATACGCAGTATTTT.

The chain joins TRBV27 to TRBJ2-7; D is perhaps TRBD1 (5 bases). CDR3 size: 14 residues. Trimming removed 6 bases from V and 2 bases from J, with 14 bases in between. Germline V gene sequence: CDR1 MNHEY, CDR2 SMNVEV (reference sequence). The CDR3: CASSSTGDPYEQYF. The CDR3 DNA reads TGTGCCAGCAGCTCTACAGGCGACCCCTACGAGCAGTACTTC.

This chain joins TRBV29-1 and TRBJ2-3; 14 positions agree with TRBD2. This CDR3 region has 17 residues. CDR1 and CDR2 (germline): SQVTM, ANQGSEA. V gave up 6 bases and J gave up 3 bases; unmatched junction bases: 11. The CDR3 region has the DNA TGCAGCGTCACCGGGACTAGCGGGGGTAGGGGGACAGATACGCAGTATTTT. It codes for CSVTGTSGGRGTDTQYF.

The sample holds one count of this clone. This rearrangement joins TRBV4-3 to TRBJ2-7; tentative D call: TRBD1 (5 bases). Germline assignment: CDR1 LGHNA and CDR2 YSLEER. This CDR3 is 11 amino acids long. V was pared by 5 bases and J by 4 bases, with 6 bases between. CDR3 bases: TGCGCCAGCAGCGGACATTACGAGCAGTACTTC. Translating it yields CASSGHYEQYF.

This clone has only a few counts. The V gene is TRBV5-6, the J gene TRBJ1-6; tentatively, D is TRBD1 (6 bases). Germline loops: CDR1 SGHDT, CDR2 YYEEEE. This CDR3 has 15 residues. V gave up 6 bases and J gave up 8 bases, with 18 bases separating them. The CDR3 nucleotides are TGTGCCAGCACGTCAACAGGACAGATTTATTCACCCCTCCACTTT. It yields the protein CASTSTGQIYSPLHF.

The chain recombines TRBV6-1 with TRBJ1-2, with D tentatively TRBD1 (6 bases). Trimming pared 0 bases from V and 4 bases from J, leaving 15 bases between. The CDR3 runs to 16 residues. CDR1 is MNHNS, CDR2 SASEGT, per germline. CDR3 sequence (DNA): TGTGCCAGCAGTGAAGCACTAAGGGGGATGAGCTATGGCTACACCTTC. As protein: CASSEALRGMSYGYTF.

The chain combines TRBV11-2 with TRBJ1-2, with 9 bases matching TRBD1. The germline CDR1 and CDR2 sequences are SGHAT and FQNNGV. The CDR3 spans 14 residues. With V trimmed by 1 base and J by 4 bases, 1 base remained unmatched. The CDR3 bases are TGTGCCAGCAGCTTAGCGGGACAGGGCTATGGCTACACCTTC. Amino acid sequence: CASSLAGQGYGYTF.

This clone was counted a single time. The chain employs TRBV28 and TRBJ1-5, with a weak D call TRBD1 (6 bases). The CDR3 is 14 amino acids. Germline V lookup: CDR1 MDHEN, CDR2 SYDVKM. The germline V and J ends were trimmed by 6 bases and 3 bases, with 12 bases remaining between them. The DNA of the CDR3 is TGTGCCAGCAGGATAGGACAGCCCAATCAGCCCCAGCATTTT. This translates into CASRIGQPNQPQHF.